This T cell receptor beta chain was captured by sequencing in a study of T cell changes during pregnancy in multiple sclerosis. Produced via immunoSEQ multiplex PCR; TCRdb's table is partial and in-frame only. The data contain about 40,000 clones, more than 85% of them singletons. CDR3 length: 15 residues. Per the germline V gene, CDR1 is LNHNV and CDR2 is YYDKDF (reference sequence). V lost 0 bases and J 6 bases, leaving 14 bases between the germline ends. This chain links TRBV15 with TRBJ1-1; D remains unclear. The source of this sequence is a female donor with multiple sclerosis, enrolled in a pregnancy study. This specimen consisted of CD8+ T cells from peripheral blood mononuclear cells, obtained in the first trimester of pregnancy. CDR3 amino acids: CATSRDRAPMAEAFF. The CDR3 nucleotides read TGTGCCACCAGCAGAGATCGAGCCCCCATGGCTGAAGCTTTCTTT.